These 7 T cell receptor beta chains share one sample of origin, sequenced in a study of shared clonotypes between healthy human individuals. Here immunoSEQ multiplex PCR was the method, and the copy in TCRdb shows in-frame clones only, minus some. This table has some 1,400,000 clones, roughly 96% appearing once. Sequences were obtained from naive CD4+ T cells sorted from blood. Described subset: CD45RA+ positively selected. The origin of the receptors is a man aged 30 to 39 in good health.

This clone was seen a single time. The genes are TRBV30 and TRBJ1-2; 8 bases line up with TRBD1. The germline CDR1 and CDR2 sequences are GTSNPN and SVGIG (reference sequence). Germline trimming cut 2 bases from V and 4 bases from J; bases unmatched to any gene: 6. CDR3 length equals 14 residues. CDR3 in DNA: TGTGCCTGGAGTCCTGGACAGGGAGGCTATGGCTACACCTTC. This translates into CAWSPGQGGYGYTF.

This chain uses TRBV5-4 with TRBJ2-1; D is perhaps TRBD2 (6 bases). Germline V gene data show CDR1 as SGHNT and CDR2 as YYREEE (reference sequence). Trimming pared 4 bases from V and 9 bases from J, leaving 23 bases between. The CDR3 totals 16 residues. DNA of the CDR3: TGTGCCAGCAGCCAGACCGGGGTGGGGGGATTAGCTGAGCAGTTCTTC. This codes for CASSQTGVGGLAEQFF.

This sequence joins TRBV7-9 and TRBJ2-3, with 8 bases that match TRBD1. The CDR3 is 16 residues long. The ends lost 1 base at V and 4 bases at J; junction bases unmatched: 7. Germline CDR1 reads SEHNR; CDR2 reads FQNEAQ (reference sequence). The CDR3 is CASSLGARGLSDTQYF. CDR3 sequence (DNA): TGTGCCAGCAGCTTAGGTGCCAGGGGGCTTTCAGATACGCAGTATTTT.

This chain joins TRBV4-1 and TRBJ1-2; no firm D call. CDR1 is MGHRA, CDR2 YSYEKL, per germline. Trimming cost V 0 bases and J 5 bases, with 10 bases left between them. CDR3 length: 14 amino acids. The CDR3 sequence: CASSQDERRYGYTF. The DNA of the CDR3 is TGCGCCAGCAGCCAAGATGAACGTAGATATGGCTACACCTTC.

The chain links TRBV25-1 to TRBJ1-5, with TRBD1 as a possible D gene (5 bases). V lost 9 bases to trimming and J lost 1 base, with 7 bases between them. The CDR3 length is 12 residues. Germline V gene sequence: CDR1 MGHDK, CDR2 SYGVNS. This CDR3 is CASSGSNQPQHF. As DNA, the CDR3 is TGTGCCAGTTCAGGGAGCAATCAGCCCCAGCATTTT.

The chain recombines TRBV28 with TRBJ2-7; D not certain. V dropped 3 bases and J dropped 2 bases, with 8 bases sitting between them. Germline CDR1 is MDHEN and CDR2 is SYDVKM. The CDR3 has 13 amino acids. CDR3 bases: TGTGCCAGCAGTTTTGGGGTACCCTACGAGCAGTACTTC. Its translation: CASSFGVPYEQYF.

The chain employs TRBV18 and TRBJ1-2; tentative D call: TRBD1 (6 bases). The CDR3 sequence is 15 residues long. V lost 6 bases, J lost 5 bases, and 19 bases lay in between. From germline, CDR1 is KGHSH and CDR2 LQKENI. CDR3: CASSPGHEPHYGYTF. The CDR3 DNA sequence: TGTGCCAGCTCCCCGGGACACGAGCCTCATTATGGCTACACCTTC. The full variable domain, completed using reference TRBV18 and TRBJ1-2, is NAGVMQNPRHLVRRRGQEARLRCSPMKGHSHVYWYRQLPEEGLKFMVYLQKENIIDESGMPKERFSAEFPKEGPSILRIQQVVRGDSAAYFCASSPGHEPHYGYTFGSGTRLTVV.